This TCR beta chain was observed in a study of molecular identifiers for immune sequencing clone quantification. Whole-study context: Replicate experiments divided RNA from roughly 20,000 or 100,000 naive CD8 cells into five parts and sequenced four.

CDR3 size: 13 residues. Trimming shortened V by 7 bases and J by 3 bases, and 11 bases separated the two germline ends. CDR1 is ENHRY and CDR2 is SYGVKD in the germline V gene. Sorted naive CD8 T cells, roughly 20,000 to 1,100,000, were sequenced from 10%, 30% or 50% RNA. The CD8+CD4-CCR7+CD45RA+ phenotype defined the sorted naive CD8 T cells. This clonotype is medium-sized (0.01 to 0.1%) by share. The target antigen is unknown. TCRdb analysed the PCR reads with MiXCR anew, one entry per CDR3 protein. This sample has 60,000 to 80,000 distinct CDR3 sequences, with around 20% found just once. Study results and limitations: Beyond 20 RNA copies, clones held over 99% of effector molecules, compared with under 1% in naive cells.

Source material: naive CD8+ T cells from blood, with Jurkat cell RNA spiked in. Subset reported: FACS-sorted CD8+CD4-CCR7+CD45RA+ naive T cells. J is TRBJ2-3 and V is TRBV10-3; D is unresolved. This clonotype originated in a human donor in good health. Some libraries in this study had Jurkat cell RNA spiked in. The chain's CDR3 is CAINPDSTDTQYF. CDR3 bases: TGTGCCATCAACCCTGATTCAACAGATACGCAGTATTTT.